The present TCR beta chain was sequenced within a study of blood T cell repertoires in COVID-19. Turning to the study itself: The analysed material was cDNA or gDNA that came from T cells, B-cell-depleted T cells, or PBMCs.

Germline V gene sequence: CDR1 SEHNR, CDR2 FQNEAQ (reference sequence). The CDR3 has 13 amino acids. Trimming took 6 bases from V and 6 from J, leaving 12 bases between them. The method was immunoSEQ multiplex PCR; TCRdb's version includes in-frame clones alone and lacks a portion of them. The sample has 150,000 to 200,000 clones, about 87% seen once. This sequence joins TRBV7-9 and TRBJ1-5; D perhaps matches TRBD1 (6 bases). This clonotype originated in a woman aged 45-60 years with acute or convalescent COVID-19. The sequenced sample consisted of peripheral blood. Here the CDR3 DNA reads TGTGCCAGCAGTCGAGAGGGGGTTCAGCCCCAGCATTTT. Its translation: CASSREGVQPQHF.